The 20 T cell receptor beta chains listed next were all sequenced from one sample in a study of Ad26.COV2.S vaccination and SARS-CoV-2 variants. Treatment meaning: some 19 received Ad26.COV2.S at low or high dose, single or two shots; about 5 received placebo; per-sample allocation not given. Sample collection was performed on day 63 after the first vaccine or placebo injection. Sequencing was performed with immunoSEQ multiplex PCR; in TCRdb, only in-frame clones are kept and a portion is missing. The sample carries around 450,000 clones, about 90% recorded once. This sample comprised peripheral blood, obtained in a trial of Ad26.COV2.S vaccine versus placebo. These TCRs come from a person between 18 and 65 years old who received the Ad26.COV2.S COVID-19 vaccine or a placebo.

The table lists this clone with a count of one. This rearrangement joins TRBV4-2 to TRBJ2-1; D remains ambiguous. Germline CDR1 reads LGHNA; CDR2 reads YNFKEQ. CDR3 length: 12 amino acids. Trimming stripped 0 bases from V and 13 bases from J, with 10 bases between. CDR3 in amino acids: CASSQESVSQFF. CDR3 bases: TGTGCCAGCAGCCAAGAGTCTGTTAGCCAGTTCTTC.

The genes are TRBV5-8 and TRBJ1-2; D is uncertain. Between the trimmed V and J ends, which lost 4 bases and 8 bases, there was a span of 12 bases. CDR3 length: 12 residues. Germline CDR1 and CDR2: SGHTS and YDEGEE. In nucleotides, the CDR3 is TGTGCCAGCAGCCGCGGGCCAGAAGGCTACACCTTC. This encodes CASSRGPEGYTF.

The sample holds one count of this clone. The chain is built from TRBV7-3 and TRBJ2-7; 11 nucleotides line up with TRBD2. Germline assignment: CDR1 SGHTA and CDR2 FQGTGA. This CDR3 has 19 residues. V lost 1 base to trimming and J lost 7 bases; unmatched junction nucleotides: 18. The CDR3 sequence is CASSLSPGTSGAGRGEQYF. The CDR3 nucleotides are TGTGCCAGCAGCTTAAGCCCGGGGACTAGCGGAGCCGGTCGGGGGGAGCAGTACTTC.

The V call is TRBV7-2, the J call TRBJ2-7; TRBD2 matches 11 bases. This CDR3 spans 15 amino acids. With V trimmed by 4 bases and J by 1 base, 3 bases remained unmatched. Germline CDR1 SGHTA, CDR2 FQGNSA. In DNA, the CDR3 is TGTGCCAGCAGCTCGGGACTAGCGGAATCCTACGAGCAGTACTTC. Its translation: CASSSGLAESYEQYF.

CDR3 sequence: CASSVRSSGSQETQYF. The CDR3 bases are TGTGCCAGCAGCGTAAGGTCTAGCGGGAGCCAGGAGACCCAGTACTTC. V gene TRBV9 combines with J gene TRBJ2-5, with TRBD2 matching 10 bases. The V and J ends lost 1 base and 5 bases, in that order; junction bases with no gene match: 8. This CDR3 is built from 16 residues. The germline CDR1 and CDR2 sequences are SGDLS and YYNGEE.

V usage is TRBV11-3 and J usage is TRBJ2-7; 11 positions match TRBD2. Germline V gene sequence: CDR1 SGHNT, CDR2 YENEEA. The ends lost 4 bases at V and 4 bases at J; junction bases unmatched: 3. The CDR3 loop spans 14 amino acids. This CDR3 reads CASSSTSGSYEQYF. The CDR3 region has the DNA TGTGCCAGCAGCTCCACTAGCGGGAGTTACGAGCAGTACTTC.

This chain joins TRBV24-1 and TRBJ2-3; 9 bases align to TRBD2. In germline, CDR1 is KGHDR, CDR2 SFDVKD. With V trimmed by 1 base and J by 3 bases, 1 base remained unmatched. The CDR3 covers 15 residues. CDR3 nucleotides: TGTGCCACCAGTGATTTAAGCGGGAGGACAGATACGCAGTATTTT. Residues: CATSDLSGRTDTQYF.

This chain links TRBV18 with TRBJ2-7; no clear D gene. Germline CDR1 KGHSH, CDR2 LQKENI. The CDR3 loop spans 15 amino acids. Deletions cut 3 bases from V and 5 bases from J, with 17 bases between. CDR3 loop: CASSPLAGLGDEQYF. The CDR3 DNA reads as TGTGCCAGCTCACCCTTGGCCGGCCTTGGTGACGAGCAGTACTTC.

The CDR3 nucleotides are TGTGCCAGCAGCTTAGGGACAGGACCGTACGAGCAGTACTTC. Protein: CASSLGTGPYEQYF. The J gene is TRBJ2-7, the V gene TRBV5-5; TRBD1 matches at 8 bases. Germline V gene data show CDR1 as SGHKS and CDR2 as YYEKEE (reference sequence). The CDR3 spans 14 residues. The ends lost 2 bases at V and 4 bases at J; junction bases unmatched: 5.

The CDR3 protein is CASSQPGGPYEQYF. The CDR3 nucleotides read TGTGCCAGCAGTCAACCAGGGGGCCCCTACGAGCAGTACTTC. The rearrangement uses TRBV7-2 and TRBJ2-7, with TRBD1 matching 8 bases. CDR3 length equals 14 residues. Trimming removed 6 bases from V and 2 bases from J; junction bases left unmatched: 6. The V gene's germline CDR1 is SGHTA and CDR2 FQGNSA.

V and J are TRBV3-1 (or the pseudogene TRBV3-2) and TRBJ2-1, with D possibly matching TRBD2 (6 bases). The germline CDR1 and CDR2 sequences are LGHDT and YNNKEL (reference sequence). The germline V and J ends were trimmed by 6 bases and 6 bases, with 21 bases remaining between them. This CDR3 contains 16 residues. CDR3 sequence: CASRPDSGSWFNEQFF. CDR3 bases: TGTGCCAGCAGACCGGACTCCGGGAGTTGGTTCAATGAGCAGTTCTTC.

This clone was recorded only once. V is TRBV5-5 and J is TRBJ1-6; D is undetermined. From germline, CDR1 is SGHKS and CDR2 YYEKEE (reference sequence). This CDR3 spans 14 amino acids. Trimming shortened V by 0 bases and J by 10 bases, and 11 bases separated the two germline ends. The CDR3 DNA reads TGTGCCAGCAGCTTGGCGGGAGACGGGTCACCCCTCCACTTT. Translated, it gives CASSLAGDGSPLHF. Using reference TRBV5-5 and TRBJ1-6 for the parts outside the CDR3, the full variable domain is DAGVTQSPTHLIKTRGQQVTLRCSPISGHKSVSWYQQVLGQGPQFIFQYYEKEERGRGNFPDRFSARQFPNYSSELNVNALLLGDSALYLCASSLAGDGSPLHFGNGTRLTVT.

This clone turned up a few times. The genes are TRBV5-6 and TRBJ1-3, with 7 nucleotides matching TRBD1. The CDR3 length is 15 residues. V shed 0 bases and J 4 bases; nucleotides not matched to a gene: 4. CDR1 and CDR2 from the germline V gene are SGHDT and YYEEEE. The CDR3 DNA is TGTGCCAGCAGCTTGGCCGGACAGGAGGGAAACACCATATATTTT. This translates into CASSLAGQEGNTIYF.

This chain links TRBV27 with TRBJ2-3; 13 nucleotides line up with TRBD2. V dropped 7 bases and J dropped 1; count of bases not matched to a gene: 8. Germline-derived CDR1 and CDR2 are MNHEY and SMNVEV (reference sequence). This CDR3 region has 17 residues. The CDR3 coding sequence is TGTGCCAGCACTAATGATGGACTAGCGGGGGGCACAGATACGCAGTATTTT. This gives the protein CASTNDGLAGGTDTQYF.

This clone has just a few counts. The chain uses TRBV2 and TRBJ2-7, with D tentatively TRBD2 (6 bases). From germline, CDR1 is SNHLY and CDR2 FYNNEI. The CDR3 consists of 12 residues. V dropped 6 bases and J dropped 4 bases, with 10 bases sitting between them. For the CDR3, the DNA is TGTGCCAGCAGGGGGACTCGGTACGAGCAGTACTTC. Residues: CASRGTRYEQYF. Full variable domain (rest looked up from reference TRBV2 and TRBJ2-7): EPEVTQTPSHQVTQMGQEVILRCVPISNHLYFYWYRQILGQKVEFLVSFYNNEISEKSEIFDDQFSVERPDGSNFTLKIRSTKLEDSAMYFCASRGTRYEQYFGPGTRLTVT.

The chain links TRBV2 to TRBJ2-2; TRBD1 matches at 9 bases. The germline gives CDR1 SNHLY, CDR2 FYNNEI. The CDR3 totals 20 residues. V shed 6 bases, J shed 1 base, and the junction held 18 bases outside the gene matches. CDR3 DNA: TGTGCCAGCAGCGATTACCGGGACAGGGTTGCGGGAGTGAACACCGGGGAGCTGTTTTTT. Amino acid sequence: CASSDYRDRVAGVNTGELFF. The variable domain in full, completed from reference TRBV2 and TRBJ2-2, reads EPEVTQTPSHQVTQMGQEVILRCVPISNHLYFYWYRQILGQKVEFLVSFYNNEISEKSEIFDDQFSVERPDGSNFTLKIRSTKLEDSAMYFCASSDYRDRVAGVNTGELFFGEGSRLTVL.

The chain employs TRBV10-3 and TRBJ1-4; 8 bases agree with TRBD1. The V gene's germline CDR1 is ENHRY and CDR2 SYGVKD. V trimming: 6 bases; J trimming: 7 bases; junction bases outside the gene matches: 4. The CDR3 sequence is 13 residues long. DNA for the CDR3: TGTGCCATCAGGGGACAGGTTGGTGAAAAACTGTTTTTT. Protein sequence: CAIRGQVGEKLFF.

A word on this clone: Different DNA sequences within this sample yield the same CDR3. The chain is built from TRBV7-2 and TRBJ2-7; D gene ambiguous. This CDR3 comprises 12 residues. The ends were cut back, 3 bases at V and 0 bases at J, with 3 bases in the middle. CDR1 and CDR2 (germline): SGHTA, FQGNSA. The chain's CDR3 is CASSFLSYEQYF. The CDR3 nucleotides read TGTGCCAGCAGCTTCCTCTCCTACGAGCAGTACTTC.

V is TRBV10-3 and J is TRBJ1-4; no reliable D call. The CDR3 sequence is 14 residues long. Germline CDR1 and CDR2: ENHRY and SYGVKD. Trimming took off 8 bases at V and 8 bases at J, with 18 bases between the two ends. The CDR3 DNA is TGTGCCATCGCCGAGATGGGCGAGGAGGAAAAACTGTTTTTT. As protein: CAIAEMGEEEKLFF.

The CDR3 protein is CASSRPGTSGRGDTQYF. As DNA, the CDR3 is TGTGCCAGCAGTCGTCCGGGGACTAGCGGGAGAGGGGATACGCAGTATTTT. The rearrangement uses TRBV6-2 or TRBV6-3 and TRBJ2-3, with TRBD2 matching over 14 bases. The CDR3 contains 17 residues. Germline V gene data show CDR1 as MNHEY and CDR2 as SVGEGT. The V and J ends lost 5 bases and 6 bases, in that order; junction bases with no gene match: 10.